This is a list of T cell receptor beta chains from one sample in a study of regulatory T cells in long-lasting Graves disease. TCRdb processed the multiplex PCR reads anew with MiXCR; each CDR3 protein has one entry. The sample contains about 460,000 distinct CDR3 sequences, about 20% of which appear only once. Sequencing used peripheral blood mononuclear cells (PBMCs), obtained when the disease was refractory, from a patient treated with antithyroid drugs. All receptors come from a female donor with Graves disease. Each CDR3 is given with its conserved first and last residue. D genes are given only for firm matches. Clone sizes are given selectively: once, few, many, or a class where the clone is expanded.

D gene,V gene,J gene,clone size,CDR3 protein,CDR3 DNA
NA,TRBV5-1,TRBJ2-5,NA,CASSLDSLETQYF,TGCGCCAGCAGCTTGGACAGTTTAGAGACCCAGTACTTC
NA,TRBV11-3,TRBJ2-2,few,CASSLVGWLVNTGELFF,TGTGCCAGCAGCTTAGTAGGCTGGCTTGTCAACACCGGGGAGCTGTTTTTT
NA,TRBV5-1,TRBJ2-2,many,CASSIPTANTGELFF,TGCGCCAGCAGCATTCCGACAGCGAACACCGGGGAGCTGTTTTTT
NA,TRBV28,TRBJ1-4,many,CASSLGDPWGNEKLFF,TGTGCCAGCAGTTTAGGGGACCCCTGGGGGAATGAAAAACTGTTTTTT
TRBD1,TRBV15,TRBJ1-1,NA,CATSAAGTGGTAFF,TGTGCCACCAGCGCCGCCGGGACAGGGGGCACAGCTTTCTTT
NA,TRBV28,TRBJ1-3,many,CATERYTGWNTIYF,TGTGCCACCGAACGATATACCGGGTGGAACACCATATATTTT
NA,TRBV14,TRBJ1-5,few,CASSQDGYQPQHF,TGTGCCAGCAGCCAAGACGGCTATCAGCCCCAGCATTTT
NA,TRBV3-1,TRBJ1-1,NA,CASSQDLARSNTEAFF,TGTGCCAGCAGCCAAGATCTGGCCAGGTCGAACACTGAAGCTTTCTTT
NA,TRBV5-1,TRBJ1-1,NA,CASSLEPVMNTEAFF,TGCGCCAGCAGCTTGGAGCCAGTTATGAACACTGAAGCTTTCTTT
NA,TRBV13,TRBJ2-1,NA,CASSRTAASYNEQFF,TGTGCCAGCAGCCGGACAGCAGCCTCCTACAATGAGCAGTTCTTC
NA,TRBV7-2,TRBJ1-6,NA,CASSLGPRGNSPLHF,TGTGCCAGCAGCCTGGGCCCCCGTGGGAATTCACCCCTCCACTTT
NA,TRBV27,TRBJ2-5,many,CASSSFERGQETQYF,TGTGCCAGCTCATCCTTCGAACGGGGCCAAGAGACCCAGTACTTC
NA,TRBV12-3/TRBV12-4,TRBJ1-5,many,CASTDQGRIDQPQHF,TGTGCCAGCACCGATCAGGGACGGATCGATCAGCCCCAGCATTTT
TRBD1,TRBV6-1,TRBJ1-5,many,CASSQWTGTSNQPQHF,TGTGCCAGCAGTCAATGGACAGGGACGAGCAATCAGCCCCAGCATTTT
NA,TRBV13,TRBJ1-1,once,CASSRERQGGMAEAFF,TGTGCCAGCAGCCGAGAAAGGCAGGGAGGCATGGCTGAAGCTTTCTTT
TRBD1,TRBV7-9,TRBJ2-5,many,CASSRWTGRRETQYF,TGTGCCAGCAGCCGATGGACAGGCCGTAGGGAGACCCAGTACTTC
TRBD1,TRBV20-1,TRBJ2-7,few,CSASSTGVGYEQYF,TGCAGTGCTAGCTCGACAGGGGTCGGCTACGAGCAGTACTTC
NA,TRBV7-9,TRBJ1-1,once,CASSPGTSEAFF,TGTGCCAGCAGCCCAGGGACGTCTGAAGCTTTCTTT
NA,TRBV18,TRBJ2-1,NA,CASSLSTGAWEQFF,TGTGCCAGCTCACTATCAACAGGCGCCTGGGAACAGTTCTTC
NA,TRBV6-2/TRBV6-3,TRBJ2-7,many,CASSYSIRYEQYF,TGTGCCAGCAGTTACTCCATTCGCTACGAGCAGTACTTC
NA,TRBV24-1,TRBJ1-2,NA,CATVGEGYTF,TGTGCCACCGTGGGGGAGGGCTACACCTTC
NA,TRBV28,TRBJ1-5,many,CVSNQPQHF,TGTGTGAGCAATCAGCCCCAGCATTTT
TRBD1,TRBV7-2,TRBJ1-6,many,CASSLQGVHSPLHF,TGTGCCAGCAGCCTACAGGGGGTTCATTCACCCCTCCACTTT
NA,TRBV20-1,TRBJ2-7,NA,CSARDYSSSYEQCF,TGCAGTGCTAGAGATTATAGCAGCTCCTACGAGCAGTGCTTC
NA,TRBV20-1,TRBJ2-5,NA,CSAREGSWYQETQYF,TGCAGTGCTAGAGAAGGGTCATGGTACCAAGAGACCCAGTACTTC
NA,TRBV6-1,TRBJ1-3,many,CASRPRGKAGNTIYF,TGTGCCAGCAGACCTAGAGGGAAAGCTGGAAACACCATATATTTT
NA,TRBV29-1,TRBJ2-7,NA,CSVLALTDSYEQYF,TGCAGCGTGTTGGCACTGACAGACTCCTACGAGCAGTACTTC
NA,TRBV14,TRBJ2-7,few,CASSRSRGVEQYF,TGTGCCAGCAGCCGGAGCAGGGGAGTCGAGCAGTACTTC
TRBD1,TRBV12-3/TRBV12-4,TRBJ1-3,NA,CASSSPHRGRNTIYF,TGTGCCAGCAGTTCCCCCCACAGGGGGCGAAACACCATATATTTT
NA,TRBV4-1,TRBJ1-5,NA,CASSQGGESHQPQHF,TGCGCCAGCAGCCAAGGAGGGGAGAGCCATCAGCCCCAGCATTTT
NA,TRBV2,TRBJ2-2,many,CASRPNTGELFF,TGTGCCAGCCGCCCGAACACCGGGGAGCTGTTTTTT
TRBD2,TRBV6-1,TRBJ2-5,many,CASSIPSIAGELETQYF,TGTGCCAGCAGTATCCCCTCGATAGCGGGGGAATTAGAGACCCAGTACTTC
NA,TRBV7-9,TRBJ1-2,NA,CASSPLAAPYGYTF,TGTGCCAGCAGCCCCCTTGCAGCGCCCTATGGCTACACCTTC
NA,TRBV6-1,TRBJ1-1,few,CASSPRTATEAFF,TGTGCCAGCAGTCCCCGAACTGCGACTGAAGCTTTCTTT
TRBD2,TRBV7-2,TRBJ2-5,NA,CASSSPSGGQETQYF,TGTGCCAGCAGCTCTCCGAGCGGGGGACAAGAGACCCAGTACTTC
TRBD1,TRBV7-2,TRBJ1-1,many,CASSRTGYTEAFF,TGTGCCAGCAGCCGGACAGGCTACACTGAAGCTTTCTTT
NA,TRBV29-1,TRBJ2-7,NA,CSVGHFYEQYF,TGCAGCGTTGGACACTTCTACGAGCAGTACTTC
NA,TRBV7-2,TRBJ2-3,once,CASSLERRTDTQYF,TGTGCCAGCAGCTTAGAGCGGAGGACAGATACGCAGTATTTT
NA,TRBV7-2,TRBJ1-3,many,CASSYSGNTIYF,TGTGCCAGCAGTTATTCTGGAAACACCATATATTTT
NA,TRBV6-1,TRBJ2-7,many,CASSTQVRTYEQYF,TGTGCCAGCAGTACTCAGGTGCGGACCTACGAGCAGTACTTC
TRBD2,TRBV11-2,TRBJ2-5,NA,CASSLSLAGTQETQYF,TGTGCCAGCAGCTTATCGCTAGCGGGAACCCAAGAGACCCAGTACTTC
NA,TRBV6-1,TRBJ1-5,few,CASSEIGQPLQPQHF,TGTGCCAGCAGTGAAATAGGGCAGCCCCTTCAGCCCCAGCATTTT